These 19 T cell receptor beta chains were all obtained from the same sample, sequenced in a study of blood T cell repertoires in COVID-19. Assay used: immunoSEQ multiplex PCR; TCRdb lists only in-frame clones, some missing. The sample yields 75,000 to 85,000 clones, approximately 89% seen once. Sequenced sample: peripheral blood. The receptor source for this set is a man aged 45-65 years with active COVID-19.

The CDR3 nucleotides are TGTGCCTGGAGTGTCGGGCTAGCGGGAGACGAGCAGTACTTC. Translation: CAWSVGLAGDEQYF. The genes are TRBV30 and TRBJ2-7; TRBD2 aligns across 10 bases. Germline values: CDR1 GTSNPN, CDR2 SVGIG (reference sequence). V shed 0 bases, J shed 5 bases, and the junction held 4 bases outside the gene matches. This CDR3 is 14 amino acids long.

V is TRBV28 and J is TRBJ2-3; 8 nucleotides agree with TRBD2. V was pared by 3 bases and J by 5 bases, with 7 bases of the junction left unmatched. Germline V gives CDR1 MDHEN, CDR2 SYDVKM. This CDR3 has 15 residues. This CDR3 is CASSFGGARGDTQYF. The CDR3, as DNA: TGTGCCAGCAGTTTCGGGGGGGCGAGGGGAGATACGCAGTATTTT. Using reference TRBV28 and TRBJ2-3 for the parts outside the CDR3, the full variable domain is DVKVTQSSRYLVKRTGEKVFLECVQDMDHENMFWYRQDPGLGLRLIYFSYDVKMKEKGDIPEGYSVSREKKERFSLILESASTNQTSMYLCASSFGGARGDTQYFGPGTRLTVL.

The chain employs TRBV3-1 (or the pseudogene TRBV3-2) and TRBJ1-6, with 10 bases aligning to TRBD1. With 1 base clipped from V and 6 bases from J, the junction kept 0 bases outside the gene matches. The CDR3 totals 15 residues. CDR1 is LGHDT, CDR2 YNNKEL, per germline (reference sequence). CDR3 in DNA: TGTGCCAGCAGCCAAGGGGACAGGGGTAATTCACCCCTCCACTTT. Its protein is CASSQGDRGNSPLHF.

The chain joins TRBV5-4 to TRBJ1-3; 7 bases match TRBD1. CDR3 length: 16 amino acids. J gave up 0 bases and V 2 bases, and 5 bases lay outside the gene matches. Germline-derived CDR1 and CDR2 are SGHNT and YYREEE (reference sequence). The CDR3 DNA is TGTGCCAGCAGCTTCGGGACAGCGAGCTCTGGAAACACCATATATTTT. It translates to CASSFGTASSGNTIYF.

This clone was seen a handful of times. This rearrangement joins TRBV7-9 to TRBJ2-6; TRBD2 is a possible D gene (5 bases). CDR1 SEHNR and CDR2 FQNEAQ come from the germline V gene (reference sequence). The CDR3 contains 18 residues. The V end was cut by 2 bases, the J end by 0 bases, with 14 bases between. The CDR3 DNA is TGTGCCAGCAGCTTAAGCCACACGACTATCTCTGGGGCCAACGTCCTGACTTTC. It is translated as CASSLSHTTISGANVLTF.

The V gene is TRBV16, the J gene TRBJ1-2; 7 nucleotides line up with TRBD1. The V gene's germline CDR1 is KGHSY and CDR2 FQNENV. V dropped 3 bases and J dropped 0; count of bases not matched to a gene: 10. This CDR3 is built from 17 residues. The DNA of the CDR3 is TGTGCCAGCAGCCATAATGACAGGGCCCGCGCTAACTATGGCTACACCTTC. Translating it yields CASSHNDRARANYGYTF. The whole variable domain, filled in from reference TRBV16 and TRBJ1-2, reads GEEVAQTPKHLVRGEGQKAKLYCAPIKGHSYVFWYQQVLKNEFKFLISFQNENVFDETGMPKERFSAKCLPNSPCSLEIQATKLEDSAVYFCASSHNDRARANYGYTFGSGTRLTVV.

The chain has TRBV11-3 and TRBJ2-3; TRBD2 matches at 16 bases. CDR1 and CDR2 (germline): SGHNT, YENEEA. This CDR3 spans 17 amino acids. The V segment lost 4 bases and the J segment 5 bases; nucleotides outside the gene matches: 6. CDR3 nucleotide sequence: TGTGCCAGCAGCTCCCCCGGGACTAGCGGGGGGGGAGATACGCAGTATTTT. It codes for CASSSPGTSGGGDTQYF.

This rearrangement joins TRBV28 to TRBJ2-1; the D is unclear. This CDR3 is 11 amino acids long. The germline CDR1 and CDR2 sequences are MDHEN and SYDVKM. V was clipped by 4 bases and J by 4 bases, with 2 bases between them. The CDR3 sequence is CASSSYNEQFF. CDR3 nucleotide sequence: TGTGCCAGCAGTTCATACAATGAGCAGTTCTTC. The whole variable domain, remainder taken from reference TRBV28 and TRBJ2-1, is DVKVTQSSRYLVKRTGEKVFLECVQDMDHENMFWYRQDPGLGLRLIYFSYDVKMKEKGDIPEGYSVSREKKERFSLILESASTNQTSMYLCASSSYNEQFFGPGTRLTVL.

This chain joins TRBV21-1 and TRBJ2-7; the D segment call TRBD2 is taken from the table without a DNA check. TRBV21-1 is annotated as a pseudogene. This CDR3 has 17 amino acids. CDR3 amino acids: CASSTCWGGAYGYEQYF. The CDR3 region has the DNA TGTGCCAGCAGCACCTGCTGGGGAGGGGCTTATGGCTACGAGCAGTACTTC.

The chain employs TRBV27 and TRBJ1-5, with TRBD1 as a possible D gene (5 bases). The CDR3 has 13 amino acids. With 3 bases removed from V and 11 bases from J, the gap between germline ends came to 14 bases. Germline loops: CDR1 MNHEY, CDR2 SMNVEV (reference sequence). The CDR3 sequence: CASSLQQGRAQHF. DNA for the CDR3: TGTGCCAGCAGTTTGCAGCAGGGAAGGGCCCAGCATTTT.

This clone has more than one count but fewer than ten. The V gene is TRBV19, the J gene TRBJ2-3, with 7 positions matching TRBD1. In germline, CDR1 is LNHDA, CDR2 SQIVND (reference sequence). V lost 10 bases and J lost 2; bases outside the gene matches: 6. The CDR3 has 13 amino acids. The CDR3 sequence: CATTGQDTDTQYF. CDR3 in DNA: TGTGCCACTACAGGACAGGACACAGATACGCAGTATTTT.

The V and J genes are TRBV19 and TRBJ2-1; 7 bases fit TRBD2. The V gene's germline CDR1 is LNHDA and CDR2 SQIVND (reference sequence). The CDR3 has 14 amino acids. V lost 7 bases, J lost 4 bases, and 7 bases stayed unmatched. CDR3 DNA sequence: TGTGCCAGTACCACGGGGGGAAGTTACAATGAGCAGTTCTTC. Protein: CASTTGGSYNEQFF. Filled out from reference TRBV19 and TRBJ2-1, the complete variable domain reads DGGITQSPKYLFRKEGQNVTLSCEQNLNHDAMYWYRQDPGQGLRLIYYSQIVNDFQKGDIAEGYSVSREKKESFPLTVTSAQKNPTAFYLCASTTGGSYNEQFFGPGTRLTVL.

The table lists this clone with a few counts. The chain recombines TRBV27 with TRBJ2-1; D remains unclear. The CDR3 has 15 residues. Trimming removed 0 bases at V and 3 bases at J, with 9 bases between. The germline V gene encodes CDR1 MNHEY and CDR2 SMNVEV (reference sequence). The CDR3 spells CASSLSHPVYNEQFF. CDR3 nucleotides: TGTGCCAGCAGTTTATCACATCCCGTCTACAATGAGCAGTTCTTC.

The gene calls are TRBV7-2 and TRBJ2-7; the match to TRBD1 covers 7 bases. Germline-derived CDR1 and CDR2 are SGHTA and FQGNSA. Unmatched junction bases numbered 6, after V lost 1 base and J lost 6 bases. This CDR3 comprises 14 residues. CDR3: CASSLVGRTGEQYF. Here the CDR3 DNA reads TGTGCCAGCAGCTTAGTGGGCAGGACAGGCGAGCAGTACTTC.

The chain is built from TRBV2 and TRBJ1-5; 7 bases align to TRBD1. Germline trimming cut 4 bases from V and 0 bases from J; bases unmatched to any gene: 3. There are 15 residues in the CDR3. Germline-derived CDR1 and CDR2 are SNHLY and FYNNEI. CDR3 in amino acids: CASSGTGNSNQPQHF. In nucleotides, the CDR3 is TGTGCCAGCAGTGGGACAGGAAATAGCAATCAGCCCCAGCATTTT.

The V and J genes are TRBV3-1 (or the pseudogene TRBV3-2) and TRBJ2-6; no clear D. Trimming took 2 bases from V and 3 from J, leaving 8 bases between them. From germline, CDR1 is LGHDT and CDR2 YNNKEL (reference sequence). The CDR3 runs 15 residues. The CDR3 sequence: CASSQPLYGANVLTF. CDR3 nucleotides: TGTGCCAGCAGCCAACCTCTGTATGGGGCCAACGTCCTGACTTTC.

This chain connects TRBV5-8 to TRBJ1-3; D not certain. This CDR3 has 16 amino acids. V was pared by 3 bases and J by 2 bases, with 15 bases between. Germline CDR1 is SGHTS and CDR2 is YDEGEE. CDR3 sequence (DNA): TGTGCCAGCAGCTCAAGAGGTTTTTCGGCTGGAAACACCATATATTTT. Amino acid sequence: CASSSRGFSAGNTIYF.

The rearrangement joins TRBV27 to TRBJ2-5; a possible D gene is TRBD2 (7 bases). Looked up from germline, CDR1 is MNHEY and CDR2 is SMNVEV (reference sequence). The V end was cut by 3 bases, the J end by 4 bases, with 21 bases between. There are 17 residues in the CDR3. The CDR3 loop is CASSFWPPGGIGETQYF. CDR3 sequence (DNA): TGTGCCAGCAGTTTTTGGCCCCCGGGGGGCATAGGAGAGACCCAGTACTTC.

This chain uses TRBV3-1 (or the pseudogene TRBV3-2) with TRBJ2-7; unclear D gene. CDR3 length equals 17 residues. Germline assignment: CDR1 LGHDT and CDR2 YNNKEL (reference sequence). V was pared by 3 bases and J by 1 base, with 19 bases between. The chain's CDR3 is CASSQSRAGGLSYEQYF. The CDR3 DNA is TGTGCCAGCAGCCAGTCGAGAGCTGGCGGTCTGTCCTACGAGCAGTACTTC.